Listed below are T cell receptor beta chains from one sample, sequenced in a study of glioma-infiltrating T cells. TCRdb itself ran the multiplex PCR reads through MiXCR, one entry per CDR3 protein. The sample lists roughly 120,000 distinct CDR3 sequences, about 25% occurring once. The sequenced sample was glioma tissue, nonneoplastic brain tissue, or PBMCs (not recorded which). These receptors came from a human donor with low-grade glioma or glioblastoma, undergoing nonglioma brain surgery, or in good health (not recorded which). Each CDR3 is given with its conserved first and last residue. D genes are given only for firm matches. Rows may omit the clone size; those that give it use once, few, many or a size class.

few,TRBJ2-5,-,TRBV12-3/TRBV12-4,CASTFGGARLQETQYF,TGTGCCAGCACCTTCGGCGGTGCGCGCTTACAAGAGACCCAGTACTTC
few,TRBJ1-3,-,TRBV12-3/TRBV12-4,CASSPRGDSGNTIYF,TGTGCCAGCAGCCCTAGGGGGGACTCTGGAAACACCATATATTTT
many,TRBJ1-1,-,TRBV5-1,CASSLGPRGVPEAFF,TGCGCCAGCAGCTTGGGGCCCCGGGGAGTCCCTGAAGCTTTCTTT
-,TRBJ1-1,-,TRBV5-4,CASSPSTTEAFF,TGTGCCAGCAGCCCATCGACGACTGAAGCTTTCTTT
few,TRBJ1-5,TRBD1,TRBV2,CASRRDRPNQPQHF,TGTGCCAGCAGGAGGGACAGACCGAATCAGCCCCAGCATTTT
many,TRBJ2-7,-,TRBV4-2,CASSQEAGLSYEQYF,TGTGCCAGCAGCCAAGAGGCGGGTCTCTCCTACGAGCAGTACTTC
many,TRBJ2-1,TRBD2,TRBV28,CASSNSGSLSYNEQFF,TGTGCCAGCAGTAATAGCGGGAGCCTATCCTACAATGAGCAGTTCTTC
many,TRBJ2-7,TRBD2,TRBV7-9,CASSSASGIGYEQYF,TGTGCCAGCAGCTCCGCTAGCGGGATAGGCTACGAGCAGTACTTC
many,TRBJ2-4,-,TRBV10-3,CAIREGGSKNIQYF,TGTGCCATCAGGGAGGGGGGATCCAAAAACATTCAGTACTTC
few,TRBJ2-7,-,TRBV7-3,CASSRYLASYEQYF,TGTGCCAGCAGCCGTTACCTCGCCTCCTACGAGCAGTACTTC
-,TRBJ2-5,TRBD1,TRBV9,CASSLSRGLETQYF,TGTGCCAGCAGCCTCTCCAGGGGGTTGGAGACCCAGTACTTC
many,TRBJ1-1,-,TRBV18,CASSPNRENTEAFF,TGTGCCAGCTCACCTAACCGGGAGAACACTGAAGCTTTCTTT
-,TRBJ2-1,TRBD2,TRBV12-3/TRBV12-4,CDGEGTGYNEQFF,TGTGATGGGGAGGGGACGGGGTACAATGAGCAGTTCTTC
many,TRBJ2-3,-,TRBV20-1,CSAPSWGRSTDTQYF,TGCAGTGCTCCCTCTTGGGGCCGGAGCACAGATACGCAGTATTTT
many,TRBJ2-5,-,TRBV7-3,CASSADRGETQYF,TGTGCCAGCTCTGCCGACAGAGGAGAGACCCAGTACTTC
many,TRBJ1-5,-,TRBV28,CASSLPAEGRSGWPQHF,TGTGCCAGCAGTTTACCCGCCGAGGGACGGTCAGGCTGGCCCCAGCATTTT
-,TRBJ2-1,-,TRBV7-9,CASSLGGRGSADTQFF,TGTGCCAGCAGCTTAGGTGGCAGGGGATCTGCAGATACGCAGTTCTTC
few,TRBJ2-3,-,TRBV5-1,CASSLGSAGGTDTQYF,TGCGCCAGCAGTCTGGGTTCGGCAGGGGGCACAGATACGCAGTATTTT
many,TRBJ2-1,TRBD2,TRBV24-1,CATSEISGASYNEQFF,TGTGCCACCAGTGAAATTAGCGGGGCATCTTACAATGAGCAGTTCTTC
many,TRBJ1-1,-,TRBV6-1,CASPLTNRDVSMNTEAFF,TGTGCCAGCCCTTTGACCAACAGGGACGTCTCTATGAACACTGAAGCTTTCTTT
-,TRBJ1-3,-,TRBV6-5,CAGSGATYGNTIYF,TGTGCCGGCTCCGGGGCCACCTATGGAAACACCATATATTTT
many,TRBJ1-1,-,TRBV27,CASREGRLMNTEAFF,TGTGCCAGCAGGGAGGGACGGCTTATGAACACTGAAGCTTTCTTT
few,TRBJ2-7,TRBD2,TRBV29-1,CSVGSSGGPYEQYF,TGCAGCGTTGGGTCTAGCGGAGGCCCCTACGAGCAGTACTTC
many,TRBJ1-2,-,TRBV11-1,CASSFRGGYTF,TGTGCCAGCAGCTTCCGGGGAGGCTACACCTTC
many,TRBJ2-7,TRBD1,TRBV20-1,CSASPGSTGYEQYF,TGCAGTGCTAGCCCCGGTTCGACAGGGTATGAGCAGTACTTC
many,TRBJ2-7,-,TRBV6-2/TRBV6-3,CASSSLVYEQYF,TGTGCCAGCAGTTCCTTGGTCTACGAGCAGTACTTC
many,TRBJ2-6,TRBD1,TRBV6-2/TRBV6-3,CASSFSGQGLSGANVLTF,TGTGCCAGCAGTTTCTCGGGACAGGGTCTGTCTGGGGCCAACGTCCTGACTTTC
many,TRBJ2-7,-,TRBV10-3,CAISATGQVVEQYF,TGTGCCATCAGTGCGACAGGCCAGGTGGTTGAGCAGTACTTC
-,TRBJ2-7,-,TRBV20-1,CSAASVAGGEKYF,TGCAGTGCGGCTTCCGTGGCCGGGGGCGAGAAGTACTTC
many,TRBJ1-6,-,TRBV19,CASSAMEHWNSPLHF,TGTGCCAGTAGTGCGATGGAACATTGGAATTCACCCCTCCACTTT
-,TRBJ1-1,-,TRBV5-1,CAGSGGRQVNTEAFF,TGCGCCGGCAGCGGCGGACGACAGGTCAACACTGAAGCTTTCTTT
-,TRBJ2-6,-,TRBV4-3,CASSQDPDTGPGANVLTF,TGCGCCAGCAGCCAAGACCCGGACACAGGGCCTGGGGCCAACGTCCTGACTTTC
once,TRBJ1-2,-,TRBV6-1,CAGRKTILYGYTF,TGTGCCGGCAGAAAGACCATCCTCTATGGCTACACCTTC
-,TRBJ2-7,-,TRBV27,CAKSLSSAGAYEQYF,TGTGCCAAAAGTTTATCCTCTGCAGGGGCCTACGAGCAGTACTTC
many,TRBJ1-2,TRBD1,TRBV5-1,CASSSRGQGNYGYTF,TGCGCCAGCAGCTCCAGGGGGCAAGGGAACTATGGCTACACCTTC
-,TRBJ1-1,-,TRBV5-4,CASGLPGNTEAFF,TGTGCCAGCGGCTTACCCGGGAACACTGAAGCTTTCTTT
many,TRBJ2-7,-,TRBV24-1,CATSDGESAGIYEQYF,TGTGCCACCAGTGACGGGGAGTCGGCAGGGATCTACGAGCAGTACTTC
many,TRBJ1-2,-,TRBV6-2/TRBV6-3,CASSRALKGYGYTF,TGTGCCAGCAGTCGGGCCCTAAAAGGCTATGGCTACACCTTC
many,TRBJ1-3,-,TRBV28,CASSSSTLKGISGNTIYF,TGTGCCAGCAGTTCCTCAACCCTCAAGGGAATCTCTGGAAACACCATATATTTT
-,TRBJ2-7,-,TRBV6-1,CASSLQALPTYEQYF,TGTGCCAGCAGCCTACAGGCGCTTCCCACCTACGAGCAGTACTTC
many,TRBJ2-7,-,TRBV7-2,CASSVGPLYEQYF,TGTGCCAGCAGCGTCGGGCCTCTGTACGAGCAGTACTTC
many,TRBJ2-7,-,TRBV6-2/TRBV6-3,CASSYSLKGAYEQYF,TGTGCCAGCAGTTACTCCCTGAAGGGGGCCTACGAGCAGTACTTC
many,TRBJ2-2,-,TRBV6-2/TRBV6-3,CASSYVPQGGGLANTGELFF,TGTGCCAGCAGTTACGTTCCACAGGGTGGAGGGCTCGCGAACACCGGGGAGCTGTTTTTT
many,TRBJ2-7,-,TRBV12-3/TRBV12-4,CASNGRSSYEQYF,TGTGCCAGCAACGGACGGAGCTCCTACGAGCAGTACTTC
many,TRBJ1-5,-,TRBV14,CASSPRLNQPQHF,TGTGCCAGCAGCCCCCGGCTCAATCAGCCCCAGCATTTT
many,TRBJ2-5,-,TRBV5-4,CASSPYQETQYF,TGTGCCAGCAGTCCGTACCAAGAGACCCAGTACTTC
many,TRBJ2-4,-,TRBV6-2/TRBV6-3,CASLSLRRDIQYF,TGTGCCAGCCTTTCACTGAGACGGGACATTCAGTACTTC
-,TRBJ1-5,-,TRBV19,CASSMGWSGNQPQHF,TGTGCCAGTAGTATGGGGTGGAGCGGCAATCAGCCCCAGCATTTT
many,TRBJ1-2,TRBD1,TRBV19,CASSISQGGNYGYTF,TGTGCCAGTAGTATCAGTCAGGGGGGTAACTATGGCTACACCTTC
few,TRBJ2-3,TRBD2,TRBV5-4,CASSSSLAGRRGKWYF,TGTGCCAGCAGCAGCTCCCTAGCGGGGAGGAGGGGCAAGTGGTATTTT